This TCR beta chain was profiled in a study of identical twins' blood T cells. This CDR3 comprises 13 residues. V lost 5 bases to trimming and J lost 5 bases; unmatched junction nucleotides: 5. The germline V gene encodes CDR1 SQVTM and CDR2 ANQGSEA. Study-wide results and limits: Twins shared about as many clonotypes as their cloneset sizes predicted.

TCR cDNA libraries came from RNA via a modified published protocol. Each TCR cDNA library carried sample-specific barcodes on both ends. In the original analysis: Per-library CDR3 reads ranged about 2 to 4 million; clonotypes, ~85,000 to ~550,000. TCRdb re-called the 5' RACE reads with MiXCR, one entry per CDR3 protein. The authors' filters were not applied to this entry. The top ten clones hold 6% to 7% of a sample with hundreds of thousands of distinct CDR3 sequences, approximately 30% of them seen once. This clonotype was found a few times. Antigen unknown. The chain carries TRBV29-1 and TRBJ1-2; 10 nucleotides align to TRBD1. Sample: PBMCs. The receptor comes from a woman aged 18-55 years in good health. The CDR3 sequence is CSVYRDRGYGYTF. DNA for the CDR3: TGCAGCGTTTACCGGGACAGGGGTTATGGCTACACCTTC.